Each of the 26 T cell receptor beta chains below was sequenced from the same sample in a study of T cells in tuberculosis (dated by TCRdb to 2016 to 2018). Library method: the immunoSEQ multiplex PCR assay. TCRdb re-hosts the immuneACCESS table, in-frame sequences only. Its copies lack some clones; in the studies checked, an unresolved V gene accounts for under half of them, and the cause for the rest is not known. The sample table shows 85,000 to 100,000 clones, and roughly 93% are seen once. Of the sample, under 2.5% is held by the ten largest clones. PBMC were thawed, rested overnight, stained with a GMM-loaded CD1B tetramer, a Live/Dead dye and anti-CD3, and then sorted on a FACS Aria II. CD1B tetramers were loaded with C32 glucose monomycolate purified from Rhodococcus equi. Source material: CD1b-GMM tetramer-negative cells sorted from PBMCs. What the cell subset or site label conveys for this sample: T cells not binding CD1B-GMM tetramer, sorted from same donor. Receptors originate from an adult woman with latent tuberculosis.

The V and J genes are TRBV6-1 and TRBJ2-1; 11 nucleotides match TRBD1. The CDR3 sequence is 17 residues long. Germline CDR1 is MNHNS and CDR2 is SASEGT. The junction had 16 bases not matched to a gene; V was cut back by 2 bases and J by 13 bases. CDR3 bases: TGTGCCAGCAGTGAATCCCTAGGGACAGGGGGTGGTGAAGTTCAGTTCTTC. Encoded protein: CASSESLGTGGGEVQFF.

The chain couples TRBV5-1 to TRBJ1-1, with TRBD1 matching over 7 bases. CDR3 length: 16 amino acids. CDR1 is SGHRS, CDR2 YFSETQ, per germline. V was clipped by 1 base and J by 6 bases; unmatched bases: 12. For the CDR3, the DNA is TGCGCCAGCAGCTTGAAGGTGTCAACCCAGGGGGCTGAAGCTTTCTTT. Protein sequence: CASSLKVSTQGAEAFF.

This clone was seen a handful of times. This chain links TRBV4-1 with TRBJ2-5; 8 bases map to TRBD1. The length of the CDR3 is 14 residues. Germline loops: CDR1 MGHRA, CDR2 YSYEKL. Losses at the gene ends were 4 bases for V and 3 bases for J; bases not matched to a gene: 4. CDR3 DNA: TGCGCCAGCAGCCTAACGGACAGGGAAGAGACCCAGTACTTC. As protein: CASSLTDREETQYF.

The chain employs TRBV9 and TRBJ1-5; TRBD1 matches 10 bases. In germline, CDR1 is SGDLS, CDR2 YYNGEE. V shed 5 bases and J 9 bases; nucleotides not matched to a gene: 8. This CDR3 is built from 14 residues. CDR3 sequence reads: CASSLDRGSGPQHF. CDR3 DNA sequence: TGTGCCAGCAGTCTGGACAGGGGGAGTGGGCCCCAGCATTTT.

The chain joins TRBV6-1 to TRBJ1-1, with 8 bases identical to TRBD1. The CDR3 is made up of 15 amino acids. J lost 1 base, V lost 4 bases, and 5 bases had no gene match. Germline CDR1 and CDR2: MNHNS and SASEGT. CDR3: CASSVQGAGNTEAFF. As DNA, the CDR3 is TGTGCCAGCAGTGTCCAGGGGGCGGGGAACACTGAAGCTTTCTTT.

The chain has TRBV5-6 and TRBJ1-6, with 8 positions matching TRBD1. The CDR3 is 14 amino acids. Unmatched junction bases numbered 7, after V lost 4 bases and J lost 10 bases. From germline, CDR1 is SGHDT and CDR2 YYEEEE. This CDR3 is CASSPQGGGSPLHF. CDR3 sequence (DNA): TGTGCCAGCAGCCCACAGGGGGGGGGATCACCCCTCCACTTT.

The V gene is TRBV10-3, the J gene TRBJ2-3; 14 bases line up with TRBD2. The CDR3 is 15 residues long. The V and J ends lost 10 bases and 5 bases, in that order; junction bases with no gene match: 8. Germline lookup yields CDR1 ENHRY and CDR2 SYGVKD. The CDR3 loop reads CATKTSGGGGDTQYF. The CDR3 nucleotides read TGTGCCACCAAGACTAGCGGGGGGGGAGGAGATACGCAGTATTTT.

The chain combines TRBV6-6 with TRBJ2-3; 7 bases map to TRBD2. The CDR3 is 15 amino acids. Trimming removed 4 bases from V and 10 bases from J; junction bases left unmatched: 14. CDR1 is MNHNY and CDR2 is SVGAGI in the germline V gene (reference sequence). CDR3 in amino acids: CASSFDGLGRGAQYF. The CDR3 DNA reads as TGTGCCAGCAGTTTCGACGGACTAGGTAGGGGCGCGCAGTATTTT.

A word on this clone: The same CDR3 arises from other DNA sequences in this sample as well. The chain combines TRBV19 with TRBJ1-1, with unresolved D. Germline V gives CDR1 LNHDA, CDR2 SQIVND (reference sequence). The germline V and J ends were trimmed by 3 bases and 1 base, with 9 bases remaining between them. There are 14 residues in the CDR3. In nucleotides, the CDR3 is TGTGCCAGTAGTATTCGAGGCCCGAACACTGAAGCTTTCTTT. This encodes CASSIRGPNTEAFF.

This clone was counted a few times. The chain employs TRBV7-2 and TRBJ2-7; the match to TRBD2 covers 10 bases. The CDR3 has 14 residues. With 5 bases clipped from V and 5 bases from J, the junction kept 6 bases outside the gene matches. Per germline, CDR1 SGHTA and CDR2 FQGNSA. The CDR3 sequence: CASSVTSGDNEQYF. In DNA form, the CDR3 reads TGTGCCAGCAGCGTAACTAGCGGGGACAACGAGCAGTACTTC.

V gene TRBV7-9 combines with J gene TRBJ2-3; 8 nucleotides line up with TRBD2. Per germline, CDR1 SEHNR and CDR2 FQNEAQ (reference sequence). V gave up 2 bases and J gave up 4 bases; unmatched junction bases: 5. CDR3 length: 15 residues. As DNA, the CDR3 is TGTGCCAGCAGCTTAAGGGGACTAGTAGCAGATACGCAGTATTTT. Encoded protein: CASSLRGLVADTQYF.

The chain recombines TRBV5-4 with TRBJ2-3, with D unclear. CDR3 size: 13 residues. Germline CDR1 and CDR2: SGHNT and YYREEE (reference sequence). Trimming removed 4 bases at V and 4 bases at J, with 10 bases between. Here the CDR3 reads CASSPSFSDTQYF. CDR3 coding DNA: TGTGCCAGCAGCCCCTCTTTTTCAGATACGCAGTATTTT.

J is TRBJ2-5 and V is TRBV10-3, with 7 bases aligning to TRBD2. With 10 bases clipped from V and 2 bases from J, the junction kept 7 bases outside the gene matches. The germline V gene encodes CDR1 ENHRY and CDR2 SYGVKD. The CDR3 totals 13 residues. CDR3 bases: TGTGCCACGGGGAGGGGCGTTCAAGAGACCCAGTACTTC. Residues: CATGRGVQETQYF.

To note about this clone: Mismatch with germline at one junction end may stem from a read error. The J gene is TRBJ2-3, the V gene TRBV7-9; the D gene is possibly TRBD1 (6 bases). The CDR3 is 14 amino acids. Germline CDR1 SEHNR, CDR2 FQNEAQ (reference sequence). CDR3 region: CASSSTGITGTQYF. DNA for the CDR3: TGTGCCAGCAGCTCCACAGGGATAACAGGTACGCAGTATTTT. The complete variable domain, with remaining parts taken from reference TRBV7-9 and TRBJ2-3, reads DTGVSQNPRHKITKRGQNVTFRCDPISEHNRLYWYRQTLGQGPEFLTYFQNEAQLEKSRLLSDRFSAERPKGSFSTLEIQRTEQGDSAMYLCASSSTGITGTQYFGPGTRLTVL.

V gene TRBV5-4 combines with J gene TRBJ2-5; 7 nucleotides align to TRBD1. V was clipped by 4 bases and J by 4 bases; unmatched bases: 7. Germline CDR1 and CDR2: SGHNT and YYREEE (reference sequence). This CDR3 region has 14 residues. This chain's CDR3 is CASSLRQGGETQYF. DNA for the CDR3: TGTGCCAGCAGCCTTAGACAGGGCGGAGAGACCCAGTACTTC.

V and J are TRBV2 and TRBJ2-2; tentative D call: TRBD1 (6 bases). The V gene's germline CDR1 is SNHLY and CDR2 FYNNEI. The CDR3 consists of 14 residues. V lost 6 bases to trimming and J lost 4 bases, with 12 bases between them. This CDR3 reads CASRFQGITGELFF. For the CDR3, the DNA is TGTGCCAGCAGGTTTCAGGGGATCACCGGGGAGCTGTTTTTT. The entire variable domain, with the rest obtained from reference TRBV2 and TRBJ2-2, is as follows: EPEVTQTPSHQVTQMGQEVILRCVPISNHLYFYWYRQILGQKVEFLVSFYNNEISEKSEIFDDQFSVERPDGSNFTLKIRSTKLEDSAMYFCASRFQGITGELFFGEGSRLTVL.

This clone was picked up one time. The gene calls are TRBV7-9 and TRBJ2-1; TRBD1 matches at 8 bases. The CDR3 has 14 amino acids. Trimming removed 4 bases from V and 12 bases from J; junction bases left unmatched: 11. Germline V CDR1 and CDR2: SEHNR, FQNEAQ (reference sequence). CDR3 coding DNA: TGTGCCAGCAGCTCACTGGGACAGGCCCGAGGGCAGTTCTTC. It encodes CASSSLGQARGQFF.

This chain joins TRBV29-1 and TRBJ2-7; weak D call: TRBD1 (5 bases). The CDR3 loop spans 13 amino acids. Trimming stripped 6 bases from V and 4 bases from J, with 16 bases between. Germline CDR1 and CDR2: SQVTM and ANQGSEA. The CDR3 DNA reads as TGCAGCGTCGGCAGGGAAGGGGCGTACGAGCAGTACTTC. Its translation: CSVGREGAYEQYF.

CDR3 loop: CASSNTPGANVLTF. The CDR3 coding sequence is TGTGCCAGCAGTAACACCCCTGGGGCCAACGTCCTGACTTTC. This chain links TRBV6-1 with TRBJ2-6; D remains unclear. CDR1 is MNHNS and CDR2 is SASEGT in the germline V gene. Trimming pared 5 bases from V and 2 bases from J, leaving 7 bases between. The CDR3 spans 14 residues.

This chain connects TRBV11-3 to TRBJ1-1; 9 bases line up with TRBD1. This CDR3 contains 13 residues. Unmatched junction bases numbered 6, after V lost 5 bases and J lost 8 bases. In germline, CDR1 is SGHNT, CDR2 YENEEA. CDR3 nucleotides: TGTGCCAGCAGCACCTCCGGGACAGGGGAAGCTTTCTTT. This encodes CASSTSGTGEAFF.

The chain couples TRBV11-2 to TRBJ2-3; perhaps TRBD2 as D (5 bases). Germline CDR1 reads SGHAT; CDR2 reads FQNNGV. The length of the CDR3 is 15 residues. Trimming shortened V by 2 bases and J by 6 bases, and 15 bases separated the two germline ends. CDR3 DNA sequence: TGTGCCAGCAGCTTAACCGGGGATCGCGGCGATACGCAGTATTTT. The encoded protein is CASSLTGDRGDTQYF.

The V and J genes are TRBV27 and TRBJ1-3, with TRBD1 matching 7 bases. This CDR3 contains 13 residues. Germline CDR1 is MNHEY and CDR2 is SMNVEV (reference sequence). V gave up 8 bases and J gave up 4 bases; unmatched junction bases: 5. The CDR3 DNA sequence: TGTGCCAGCTATCAGGGGGGAGGAAACACCATATATTTT. This gives the protein CASYQGGGNTIYF.

This clone was seen once. This chain uses TRBV15 with TRBJ2-4; D possibly corresponds to TRBD1 (6 bases). The CDR3 has 16 residues. The ends were cut back, 0 bases at V and 0 bases at J, with 9 bases in the middle. Germline lookup yields CDR1 LNHNV and CDR2 YYDKDF (reference sequence). The CDR3 nucleotides are TGTGCCACCAGCAGAGAACAGGGTATAGCCAAAAACATTCAGTACTTC. Protein: CATSREQGIAKNIQYF.

The rearrangement joins TRBV19 to TRBJ2-3, with a tentative D call TRBD2 (5 bases). Trimming removed 9 bases from V and 1 base from J, with 23 bases in between. This CDR3 comprises 17 residues. Germline-derived CDR1 and CDR2 are LNHDA and SQIVND (reference sequence). DNA for the CDR3: TGTGCCAGCCCTCCTCCTTCCGGGGATTGGGGCACAGATACGCAGTATTTT. The encoded protein is CASPPPSGDWGTDTQYF.

The chain carries TRBV19 and TRBJ2-7; 7 bases map to TRBD2. Germline V gene lookup returns CDR1 LNHDA and CDR2 SQIVND (reference sequence). The CDR3 is 15 amino acids. With 4 bases clipped from V and 2 bases from J, the junction kept 8 bases outside the gene matches. The CDR3 DNA follows: TGTGCCAGTAGTACGAGGGGAGGGGTAGCCTACGAGCAGTACTTC. Protein: CASSTRGGVAYEQYF.

The chain employs TRBV5-6 and TRBJ1-6, with D perhaps TRBD1 (5 bases). This CDR3 is 14 amino acids long. CDR1 and CDR2 from the germline V gene are SGHDT and YYEEEE. Trimming stripped 3 bases from V and 6 bases from J, with 10 bases between. The CDR3: CASSWTMTNSPLHF. The CDR3, as DNA: TGTGCCAGCAGCTGGACAATGACTAATTCACCCCTCCACTTT.